The clone carrying this T cell receptor beta chain was counted many times. The record originates from a study of blood T cell repertoires in COVID-19. Background on the study: Sources were T cells, B-cell-depleted T cells, or PBMCs; the material itself was cDNA or gDNA.

In the original processing: For nucleated cells, counts were estimated from reference gene primer amplification. Profiling relied on immunoSEQ multiplex PCR, and the TCRdb table lists in-frame clones only, not all of them. V, J and clone size reflect that table, while D and trimming were determined from the DNA. The profile shows 190,000 or so clones, roughly nine tenths of them singletons. The germline CDR1 and CDR2 sequences are WSHSY and SAAADI. V was pared by 2 bases and J by 7 bases, with 7 bases of the junction left unmatched. The CDR3 is 15 residues long. The chain has TRBV10-2 and TRBJ2-7, with TRBD2 matching 11 bases. The receptor's source is a woman in her 30s with active or convalescent COVID-19. The specimen sequenced was peripheral blood. The CDR3 sequence: CASSERASGRREQYF. CDR3 DNA sequence: TGCGCCAGCAGTGAGCGGGCTAGCGGGAGGAGGGAGCAGTACTTC.